The 32 T cell receptor beta chains below were found in one sample sequenced in a study of shared clonotypes between healthy human individuals. Method: immunoSEQ multiplex PCR; TCRdb's copy keeps in-frame clones and lacks some. The sample includes some 690,000 clones, about 90% of them seen just once. Sequencing was carried out using memory CD8+ T cells from PBMCs. Sample subset: CD45RO+ cells pooled with CCR7-negative TemRA cells. The receptors originated from a man aged 18 to 29 in good health. Some clones in this sample may be carry-over from other donors' samples.

The V gene is TRBV5-4, the J gene TRBJ2-7, with 7 bases lining up with TRBD1. The CDR3 has 16 residues. The V segment lost 4 bases and the J segment 2 bases; nucleotides outside the gene matches: 12. In germline, CDR1 is SGHNT, CDR2 YYREEE (reference sequence). CDR3 region: CASSLPSGGVPYEQYF. CDR3 bases: TGTGCCAGCAGCCTCCCCTCAGGGGGAGTTCCCTACGAGCAGTACTTC.

In DNA form, the CDR3 reads TGTGCCAGCAGTTTATCGGCGGGGGACTATCCCGAGCAGTACTTC. Its protein product is CASSLSAGDYPEQYF. The rearrangement links TRBV27 to TRBJ2-7; 7 nucleotides align to TRBD2. This CDR3 has 15 amino acids. Trimming cost V 0 bases and J 6 bases; bases outside gene matches: 8. CDR1 is MNHEY, CDR2 SMNVEV, per germline (reference sequence).

This sequence joins TRBV18 and TRBJ1-3; TRBD1 matches at 7 bases. CDR1 and CDR2 (germline): KGHSH, LQKENI. This CDR3 is built from 15 residues. The J segment lost 1 base and the V segment lost 3 bases, leaving 3 bases of the junction unmatched. The CDR3 here is CASSPPGQSGNTIYF. CDR3 sequence (DNA): TGTGCCAGCTCACCTCCGGGACAGTCTGGAAACACCATATATTTT.

V and J are TRBV7-9 and TRBJ1-2; a possible D gene is TRBD1 (6 bases). Germline V lookup: CDR1 SEHNR, CDR2 FQNEAQ (reference sequence). Between the trimmed V and J ends, which lost 0 bases and 1 base, there was a span of 12 bases. There are 16 residues in the CDR3. The DNA for the CDR3 is TGTGCCAGCAGCTTAGCCCCGGACAGCTTTAACTATGGCTACACCTTC. Protein sequence: CASSLAPDSFNYGYTF.

The rearrangement uses TRBV6-5 and TRBJ1-5; D remains ambiguous. V was clipped by 0 bases and J by 5 bases, with 8 bases between them. The CDR3 extends over 14 amino acids. Germline V gene sequence: CDR1 MNHEY, CDR2 SVGAGI. The CDR3: CASSYSGPYQPQHF. DNA for the CDR3: TGTGCCAGCAGTTACTCGGGCCCCTATCAGCCCCAGCATTTT.

The V call is TRBV6-1, the J call TRBJ2-7; possible D gene TRBD2, 5 bases. The CDR3 runs 17 residues. CDR1 MNHNS and CDR2 SASEGT come from the germline V gene. V was pared by 2 bases and J by 6 bases, with 23 bases between. The CDR3 DNA reads TGTGCCAGCAGTGAACTCGGGCGGAGGAGGTTTAGGTTCGAGCAGTACTTC. This encodes CASSELGRRRFRFEQYF.

The chain uses TRBV28 and TRBJ1-1; D remains ambiguous. From germline, CDR1 is MDHEN and CDR2 SYDVKM. V lost 2 bases, J lost 12 bases, and 7 bases lay in between. CDR3 size: 10 residues. CDR3 sequence reads: CASSLGSPFF. In nucleotides, the CDR3 is TGTGCCAGCAGTTTAGGGAGCCCTTTCTTT.

The chain couples TRBV27 to TRBJ1-4; 8 bases map to TRBD1. Germline assignment: CDR1 MNHEY and CDR2 SMNVEV (reference sequence). V lost 5 bases, J lost 7 bases, and 9 bases stayed unmatched. CDR3 length: 15 residues. The CDR3 loop reads CASSPLGTGGEKLFF. For the CDR3, the DNA is TGTGCCAGCAGTCCCCTCGGGACAGGCGGTGAAAAACTGTTTTTT.

The chain links TRBV5-1 to TRBJ2-2, with D perhaps matching TRBD1 (6 bases). Per the germline V gene, CDR1 is SGHRS and CDR2 is YFSETQ. This CDR3 is 17 amino acids long. With 4 bases removed from V and 1 base from J, the gap between germline ends came to 17 bases. CDR3 sequence (DNA): TGCGCCAGCAGCCCCCAGGGGTATTGGAGGAACACCGGGGAGCTGTTTTTT. The encoded protein is CASSPQGYWRNTGELFF.

The chain links TRBV6-6 to TRBJ1-3, with D hard to call. The CDR3 extends over 12 amino acids. V was cut by 6 bases and J by 4 bases, with 7 bases left in between. The germline V gene has CDR1 MNHNY and CDR2 SVGAGI (reference sequence). This CDR3 is CASRRRGNTIYF. The DNA for the CDR3 is TGTGCCAGCAGGCGCAGGGGAAACACCATATATTTT.

This chain links TRBV6-5 with TRBJ2-7; 7 nucleotides match TRBD2. Trimming at V came to 7 bases and at J to 5 bases, leaving 11 bases not matched to a gene. This CDR3 has 14 residues. CDR1 MNHEY and CDR2 SVGAGI come from the germline V gene. The CDR3 reads CASNRGGNPHEQYF. The CDR3, as DNA: TGTGCCAGCAACCGGGGAGGGAACCCCCACGAGCAGTACTTC.

The V and J genes are TRBV5-1 and TRBJ1-2; D possibly corresponds to TRBD1 (6 bases). The CDR3 runs 13 residues. Per germline, CDR1 SGHRS and CDR2 YFSETQ. Trimming removed 0 bases from V and 3 bases from J, with 6 bases in between. DNA for the CDR3: TGCGCCAGCAGCTTGGGACAGGACTATGGCTACACCTTC. Amino acids: CASSLGQDYGYTF.

The chain couples TRBV28 to TRBJ1-6, with D perhaps matching TRBD1 (5 bases). This CDR3 region has 18 residues. Germline V gene sequence: CDR1 MDHEN, CDR2 SYDVKM. Trimming cost V 7 bases and J 0 bases, with 19 bases left between them. The CDR3: CASTVIAGGGSYNSPLHF. The CDR3 coding sequence is TGTGCCAGCACCGTTATTGCGGGGGGAGGCTCCTATAATTCACCCCTCCACTTT.

The rearrangement links TRBV5-8 to TRBJ1-1; 8 bases match TRBD1. CDR1 is SGHTS and CDR2 is YDEGEE in the germline V gene. The CDR3 consists of 16 residues. J gave up 0 bases and V 2 bases, and 6 bases lay outside the gene matches. The CDR3 spells CASSLRQGTVNTEAFF. The CDR3 DNA follows: TGTGCCAGCAGCTTAAGACAGGGGACGGTGAACACTGAAGCTTTCTTT.

The rearrangement links TRBV7-9 to TRBJ2-7; a possible D gene is TRBD1 (5 bases). The V end lost 4 bases, the J end lost 4 bases, and 14 bases lay between the germline ends. The CDR3 spans 14 residues. Per germline, CDR1 SEHNR and CDR2 FQNEAQ (reference sequence). The chain's CDR3 is CASSSRQHPYEQYF. The CDR3 DNA is TGTGCCAGCAGCTCCCGACAGCACCCGTACGAGCAGTACTTC.

This chain connects TRBV7-6 to TRBJ1-1; the D is unclear. The CDR3 extends over 15 amino acids. The V end lost 5 bases, the J end lost 4 bases, and 17 bases lay between the germline ends. CDR1 SGHVS and CDR2 FNYEAQ come from the germline V gene. CDR3 nucleotide sequence: TGTGCCAGCAGCCCCGGGGTAGGGATTGGCACTGAAGCTTTCTTT. Its protein product is CASSPGVGIGTEAFF.

The chain is built from TRBV28 and TRBJ2-1; 11 nucleotides line up with TRBD2. J lost 6 bases, V lost 5 bases, and 9 bases had no gene match. From germline, CDR1 is MDHEN and CDR2 SYDVKM. The CDR3 extends over 16 amino acids. CDR3 amino acids: CASSTLLAGAPNEQFF. CDR3 bases: TGTGCCAGCAGTACGCTACTAGCGGGAGCCCCCAATGAGCAGTTCTTC.

The CDR3 DNA sequence: TGCAGCGTTGAAGGAGCGGGTCCTTTAATCACAGATACGCAGTATTTT. Protein product: CSVEGAGPLITDTQYF. This chain uses TRBV29-1 with TRBJ2-3; D perhaps matches TRBD2 (6 bases). This CDR3 is built from 16 residues. V lost 1 base and J 2 bases, leaving 16 bases between the germline ends. Per the germline V gene, CDR1 is SQVTM and CDR2 is ANQGSEA.

The V and J genes are TRBV18 and TRBJ2-5, with 10 bases lining up with TRBD2. The CDR3 covers 14 residues. V lost 3 bases to trimming and J lost 5 bases; unmatched junction nucleotides: 3. Germline-derived CDR1 and CDR2 are KGHSH and LQKENI. The CDR3 bases are TGTGCCAGCTCACCTCTAGCGGGAGTGGAGACCCAGTACTTC. Protein product: CASSPLAGVETQYF.

The V call is TRBV27, the J call TRBJ1-1, with 7 bases lining up with TRBD1. The CDR3 has 15 residues. The ends lost 4 bases at V and 5 bases at J; junction bases unmatched: 10. The germline CDR1 and CDR2 sequences are MNHEY and SMNVEV (reference sequence). CDR3 sequence (DNA): TGTGCCAGCAGTTCCCTAGGGGGCGCCGATACTGAAGCTTTCTTT. This translates into CASSSLGGADTEAFF.

V and J are TRBV6-5 and TRBJ1-1, with D uncertain. The CDR3 contains 11 residues. Germline V gene data show CDR1 as MNHEY and CDR2 as SVGAGI. Trimming shortened V by 2 bases and J by 13 bases, and 11 bases separated the two germline ends. This chain's CDR3 is CASSYDNRLFF. CDR3 sequence (DNA): TGTGCCAGCAGTTACGACAACCGACTTTTCTTT.

This clone was detected only once. The chain joins TRBV27 to TRBJ2-7; 10 bases align to TRBD2. The V segment lost 6 bases and the J segment 9 bases; nucleotides outside the gene matches: 11. This CDR3 has 14 amino acids. CDR1 and CDR2 (germline): MNHEY, SMNVEV (reference sequence). This chain's CDR3 is CASRAGLANRGQYF. In DNA, the CDR3 is TGTGCCAGCAGGGCGGGACTAGCGAATAGGGGGCAGTACTTC.

This sequence joins TRBV2 and TRBJ2-2, with TRBD2 matching 8 bases. CDR3 length: 13 amino acids. CDR1 SNHLY and CDR2 FYNNEI come from the germline V gene. V lost 8 bases to trimming and J lost 7 bases; unmatched junction nucleotides: 6. DNA of the CDR3: TGTGCCAGCCAGCGGGAGAACGGCGGGGAGCTGTTTTTT. This encodes CASQRENGGELFF.

This chain connects TRBV28 to TRBJ2-1; weak D call: TRBD2 (7 bases). Germline CDR1 MDHEN, CDR2 SYDVKM. This CDR3 has 14 residues. CDR3 in amino acids: CAAGRGHSYNEQFF. CDR3 sequence (DNA): TGTGCTGCAGGGCGGGGGCATTCCTACAATGAGCAGTTCTTC. Together with reference TRBV28 and TRBJ2-1, the CDR3 gives the full variable domain: DVKVTQSSRYLVKRTGEKVFLECVQDMDHENMFWYRQDPGLGLRLIYFSYDVKMKEKGDIPEGYSVSREKKERFSLILESASTNQTSMYLCAAGRGHSYNEQFFGPGTRLTVL.

V and J are TRBV28 and TRBJ2-1; 10 bases agree with TRBD2. V lost 8 bases to trimming and J lost 9 bases; unmatched junction nucleotides: 13. The CDR3 consists of 15 residues. CDR1 and CDR2 from the germline V gene are MDHEN and SYDVKM. CDR3: CASGLIAGGNSEQFF. Written as DNA, the CDR3 is TGTGCCAGCGGACTAATAGCGGGAGGAAATAGTGAGCAGTTCTTC.

This chain's CDR3 is CASSLEVLWDRARYEQYF. DNA of the CDR3: TGTGCCAGCAGCTTAGAAGTACTGTGGGACAGGGCTCGCTACGAGCAGTACTTC. J is TRBJ2-7 and V is TRBV7-2; 9 bases align to TRBD1. Germline V gives CDR1 SGHTA, CDR2 FQGNSA. Trimming removed 1 base from V and 3 bases from J; junction bases left unmatched: 13. The length of the CDR3 is 18 residues.

The chain joins TRBV28 to TRBJ2-7; D is uncertain. Germline V gene data show CDR1 as MDHEN and CDR2 as SYDVKM. The V end lost 3 bases, the J end lost 2 bases, and 11 bases lay between the germline ends. This CDR3 has 14 amino acids. Written as DNA, the CDR3 is TGTGCCAGCAGTTTTGGTGGGAATGCCTACGAGCAGTACTTC. It translates to CASSFGGNAYEQYF.

The count of this clone is one. The V and J genes are TRBV6-5 and TRBJ1-5; TRBD1 is a possible D gene (6 bases). CDR1 and CDR2 from the germline V gene are MNHEY and SVGAGI. This CDR3 is built from 14 residues. V gave up 2 bases and J gave up 6 bases, with 11 bases separating them. CDR3 protein: CASSYRGSGQPQHF. CDR3 DNA: TGTGCCAGCAGTTACAGGGGGTCGGGTCAGCCCCAGCATTTT.

V and J are TRBV28 and TRBJ2-7; possibly TRBD2 for D (6 bases). The CDR3 extends over 14 amino acids. Between the trimmed V and J ends, which lost 8 bases and 4 bases, there was a span of 18 bases. The germline V gene has CDR1 MDHEN and CDR2 SYDVKM. The CDR3 here is CASLWTGGTYEQYF. DNA for the CDR3: TGTGCCAGCCTTTGGACTGGAGGGACTTACGAGCAGTACTTC.

The chain links TRBV19 to TRBJ2-6; D unclear. Trimming stripped 7 bases from V and 4 bases from J, with 5 bases between. In germline, CDR1 is LNHDA, CDR2 SQIVND (reference sequence). The CDR3 length is 12 residues. CDR3 sequence reads: CASTTGANVLTF. CDR3 nucleotides: TGTGCCAGTACCACCGGGGCCAACGTCCTGACTTTC.

This clone is a singleton in its sample. This chain uses TRBV14 with TRBJ2-1, with 7 bases that match TRBD2. CDR3 length: 14 residues. Germline V lookup: CDR1 SGHDN, CDR2 FVKESK. V lost 8 bases, J lost 6 bases, and 10 bases stayed unmatched. The CDR3 sequence: CASYLRESPNEQFF. The CDR3 DNA is TGTGCCAGCTACCTGCGGGAGTCACCCAATGAGCAGTTCTTC.

The genes are TRBV27 and TRBJ2-1; 11 nucleotides agree with TRBD2. Per the germline V gene, CDR1 is MNHEY and CDR2 is SMNVEV (reference sequence). J was trimmed by 8 bases and V by 3 bases; bases with no gene match: 9. This CDR3 has 16 residues. The CDR3: CASSFLTSGRSDEQFF. The CDR3 region has the DNA TGTGCCAGCAGTTTCCTCACTAGCGGGAGATCCGATGAGCAGTTCTTC.